A selection of T cell receptor beta chains follows, all from one sample in a study of T cell changes during pregnancy in multiple sclerosis. Clones were sequenced by immunoSEQ multiplex PCR, and TCRdb holds only the in-frame ones, with some missing. In the table there are about 61,000 clones, roughly 92% of which are singletons. Sequencing was performed on CD8+ T cells from peripheral blood mononuclear cells, taken in the third trimester of pregnancy. All receptors come from a female donor with multiple sclerosis, enrolled in a pregnancy study. The CDR3 runs from the conserved cysteine through the conserved F or W. D genes are given only for firm matches. Size values are once, few and many counts, or a class for expanded clones, and some rows have none.

V gene: TRBV11-2; J gene: TRBJ1-3; clone size: .; D gene: .; CDR3 DNA: TGTGCCAGCAGCCGGTCAGGGTACGGAAACACCATATATTTT; CDR3 protein: CASSRSGYGNTIYF
V gene: TRBV6-1; J gene: TRBJ2-7; clone size: .; D gene: .; CDR3 DNA: TGTGCCAGCGTCGACAGGCTAACTTACGAGCAGTACTTC; CDR3 protein: CASVDRLTYEQYF
V gene: TRBV5-1; J gene: TRBJ2-7; clone size: .; D gene: TRBD1; CDR3 DNA: TGCGCCAGCAGCTTGCCAGGACAGGGTGGGAGTTACGAGCAGTACTTC; CDR3 protein: CASSLPGQGGSYEQYF
V gene: TRBV5-6; J gene: TRBJ2-1; clone size: .; D gene: .; CDR3 DNA: TGTGCCAGCAGCTTAAAAGGACGGACACCTTACAATGAGCAGTTCTTC; CDR3 protein: CASSLKGRTPYNEQFF
V gene: TRBV2; J gene: TRBJ2-7; clone size: few; D gene: .; CDR3 DNA: TGTGCCAGCACCGGGGGGGTTACAGGGGCCTACGAGCAGTACTTC; CDR3 protein: CASTGGVTGAYEQYF
V gene: TRBV2; J gene: TRBJ1-1; clone size: once; D gene: .; CDR3 DNA: TGTGCCAGCAGTGACACAGTGAACACTGAAGCTTTCTTT; CDR3 protein: CASSDTVNTEAFF
V gene: TRBV11-2; J gene: TRBJ2-1; clone size: .; D gene: .; CDR3 DNA: TGTGCCAGCAGCTTAGAGTTAGGGAGCTCCTACAATGAGCAGTTCTTC; CDR3 protein: CASSLELGSSYNEQFF
V gene: TRBV30; J gene: TRBJ2-1; clone size: once; D gene: TRBD2; CDR3 DNA: TGTGCCTGGAGTGGGAGTAGCGGGACCTACAATGAGCAGTTCTTC; CDR3 protein: CAWSGSSGTYNEQFF
V gene: TRBV28; J gene: TRBJ1-1; clone size: .; D gene: .; CDR3 DNA: TGTGCCAGCAGCCTGGGGCCCGGTGAAGCTTTCTTT; CDR3 protein: CASSLGPGEAFF
V gene: TRBV28; J gene: TRBJ1-1; clone size: .; D gene: .; CDR3 DNA: TGTGCCAGCAGTCCTCTTGGGGGCCACGGTAGGGACACTGAAGCTTTCTTT; CDR3 protein: CASSPLGGHGRDTEAFF
V gene: TRBV11-3; J gene: TRBJ2-1; clone size: .; D gene: TRBD2; CDR3 DNA: TGTGCCAGCAGCCCTCGGACTAGCGGGAGTGGGGATGAGCAGTTCTTC; CDR3 protein: CASSPRTSGSGDEQFF
V gene: TRBV27; J gene: TRBJ1-5; clone size: .; D gene: .; CDR3 DNA: TGTGCCAGCAGTCTTACAGGGTATCAGCCCCAGCATTTT; CDR3 protein: CASSLTGYQPQHF
V gene: TRBV10-3; J gene: TRBJ2-1; clone size: .; D gene: .; CDR3 DNA: TGTGCCATCACCCCCGGGCGGGCGCCCTACAATGAGCAGTTCTTC; CDR3 protein: CAITPGRAPYNEQFF
V gene: TRBV10-1; J gene: TRBJ2-3; clone size: .; D gene: .; CDR3 DNA: TGCGCCAGCAGTGTTGGCCCGAGGGAGACAGATACGCAGTATTTT; CDR3 protein: CASSVGPRETDTQYF
V gene: TRBV7-9; J gene: TRBJ2-3; clone size: .; D gene: .; CDR3 DNA: TGTGCCAGCAGCTGGGCAGCTACAGATACGCAGTATTTT; CDR3 protein: CASSWAATDTQYF
V gene: TRBV7-6; J gene: TRBJ2-7; clone size: .; D gene: .; CDR3 DNA: TGTGCCAGCCGTCCCCGGGCGGGCCCCTACGAGCAGTACTTC; CDR3 protein: CASRPRAGPYEQYF
V gene: TRBV5-8; J gene: TRBJ1-4; clone size: .; D gene: TRBD1; CDR3 DNA: TGTGCCAGCAGCGCAGGGACAGGGGGCGGGAGTGAAAAACTGTTTTTT; CDR3 protein: CASSAGTGGGSEKLFF
V gene: TRBV27; J gene: TRBJ2-7; clone size: .; D gene: TRBD1; CDR3 DNA: TGTGCCAGCAGAGACAGGGTCTCCTACGAGCAGTACTTC; CDR3 protein: CASRDRVSYEQYF
V gene: TRBV27; J gene: TRBJ1-1; clone size: .; D gene: .; CDR3 DNA: TGTGCCAGCAGTTTTTTGGGGCTCGGCACTGAAGCTTTCTTT; CDR3 protein: CASSFLGLGTEAFF
V gene: TRBV4-1; J gene: TRBJ2-1; clone size: .; D gene: .; CDR3 DNA: TGCGCCAGCAGCCAAGGACCCACAGGGTACAATGAGCAGTTCTTC; CDR3 protein: CASSQGPTGYNEQFF
V gene: TRBV5-5; J gene: TRBJ2-5; clone size: .; D gene: .; CDR3 DNA: TGTGCCAGCAGCCCACAGGACCCCCAAGAGACCCAGTACTTC; CDR3 protein: CASSPQDPQETQYF
V gene: TRBV27; J gene: TRBJ2-1; clone size: .; D gene: TRBD2; CDR3 DNA: TGTGCCAGCAGGATGGGTGGGCTAGCGGGAGAAGTACAGTTCTTC; CDR3 protein: CASRMGGLAGEVQFF
V gene: TRBV18; J gene: TRBJ2-5; clone size: .; D gene: TRBD1; CDR3 DNA: TGTGCCAGCTCACCACCTGAGACAGGGGAGGAGACCCAGTACTTC; CDR3 protein: CASSPPETGEETQYF
V gene: TRBV5-6; J gene: TRBJ2-7; clone size: .; D gene: .; CDR3 DNA: TGTGCCAGCAGCTGGGGCCACTCCTACGAGCAGTACTTC; CDR3 protein: CASSWGHSYEQYF
V gene: TRBV27; J gene: TRBJ2-7; clone size: .; D gene: TRBD2; CDR3 DNA: TGTGCCAGCAGCTTAGGGACTAGCGGGAACTACGAGCAGTACTTC; CDR3 protein: CASSLGTSGNYEQYF
V gene: TRBV5-4; J gene: TRBJ2-7; clone size: .; D gene: TRBD1; CDR3 DNA: TGTGCCAGCAGCCCCGCCCCGGGACAGGGAACCGGCGAGCAGTACTTC; CDR3 protein: CASSPAPGQGTGEQYF
V gene: TRBV4-1; J gene: TRBJ1-4; clone size: .; D gene: .; CDR3 DNA: TGCGCCAGCAGCCCAGGGGACACAGGACCTAATGAAAAACTGTTTTTT; CDR3 protein: CASSPGDTGPNEKLFF
V gene: TRBV29-1; J gene: TRBJ2-7; clone size: .; D gene: TRBD2; CDR3 DNA: TGCAGCGTTGCCGTCCTAGCGGGAGGCACCTACGAGCAGTACTTC; CDR3 protein: CSVAVLAGGTYEQYF
V gene: TRBV11-2; J gene: TRBJ2-3; clone size: .; D gene: .; CDR3 DNA: TGTGCCAGCAGCCGTTCAGATACGCAGTATTTT; CDR3 protein: CASSRSDTQYF
V gene: TRBV4-1; J gene: TRBJ2-7; clone size: .; D gene: .; CDR3 DNA: TGCGCCAGCAGCCGCGGGGACAGAAGCTCCTACGAGCAGTACTTC; CDR3 protein: CASSRGDRSSYEQYF
V gene: TRBV4-2; J gene: TRBJ2-7; clone size: .; D gene: TRBD1; CDR3 DNA: TGTGCCAGCAGCCAACCAGGGACAGACTACGAGCAGTACTTC; CDR3 protein: CASSQPGTDYEQYF
V gene: TRBV5-1; J gene: TRBJ2-1; clone size: .; D gene: TRBD2; CDR3 DNA: TGCGCCAGCAGCTTGGCACTAGCGGGCTCCTACAATGAGCAGTTCTTC; CDR3 protein: CASSLALAGSYNEQFF
V gene: TRBV5-6; J gene: TRBJ1-4; clone size: few; D gene: TRBD1; CDR3 DNA: TGTGCCAGCAGCTTGTGGGACAGCAATGAAAAACTGTTTTTT; CDR3 protein: CASSLWDSNEKLFF
V gene: TRBV9; J gene: TRBJ2-7; clone size: .; D gene: .; CDR3 DNA: TGTGCCAGCAGCGTATCAGGGGCCTCCTACGAGCAGTACTTC; CDR3 protein: CASSVSGASYEQYF
V gene: TRBV5-1; J gene: TRBJ2-1; clone size: .; D gene: TRBD2; CDR3 DNA: TGCGCCAGCAGCTCAATTAGCGGGGCCTACAATGAGCAGTTCTTC; CDR3 protein: CASSSISGAYNEQFF
V gene: TRBV7-8; J gene: TRBJ1-2; clone size: .; D gene: .; CDR3 DNA: TGTGCCAGCGGCAGGGCGTATGGCTACACCTTC; CDR3 protein: CASGRAYGYTF
V gene: TRBV7-9; J gene: TRBJ2-1; clone size: .; D gene: .; CDR3 DNA: TGTGCCAGCAGCTCTTCAGGGGAAAAAGGTTCCTACAATGAGCAGTTCTTC; CDR3 protein: CASSSSGEKGSYNEQFF
V gene: TRBV29-1; J gene: TRBJ2-1; clone size: .; D gene: TRBD2; CDR3 DNA: TGCAGCGTTGAACGTGGACTAGCGCTAGACAATGAGCAGTTCTTC; CDR3 protein: CSVERGLALDNEQFF
V gene: TRBV6-1; J gene: TRBJ2-7; clone size: .; D gene: .; CDR3 DNA: TGTGCCAGCACTGGACTATCCTACGAGCAGTACTTC; CDR3 protein: CASTGLSYEQYF
V gene: TRBV7-8; J gene: TRBJ2-1; clone size: .; D gene: .; CDR3 DNA: TGTGCCAGCAGCTTAAACCCCTCAGGCGGGTGGAACTACAATGAGCAGTTCTTC; CDR3 protein: CASSLNPSGGWNYNEQFF
V gene: TRBV4-1; J gene: TRBJ2-7; clone size: .; D gene: .; CDR3 DNA: TGCGCCAGCAGCCAAGTCGGGAGCTACGAGCAGTACTTC; CDR3 protein: CASSQVGSYEQYF
V gene: TRBV11-2; J gene: TRBJ2-3; clone size: .; D gene: TRBD1; CDR3 DNA: TGTGCCAGCAGCCCCCGGCCAGGGGGCTTTAGCACAGATACGCAGTATTTT; CDR3 protein: CASSPRPGGFSTDTQYF
V gene: TRBV2; J gene: TRBJ2-7; clone size: few; D gene: TRBD2; CDR3 DNA: TGTGCCAGCAGTGAAGCGACTAGCGGCTCCTACGAGCAGTACTTC; CDR3 protein: CASSEATSGSYEQYF
V gene: TRBV9; J gene: TRBJ2-7; clone size: .; D gene: .; CDR3 DNA: TGTGCCAGCAGCGTAGGCGGGACTCCAACCTACGAGCAGTACTTC; CDR3 protein: CASSVGGTPTYEQYF
V gene: TRBV5-5; J gene: TRBJ2-3; clone size: .; D gene: TRBD2; CDR3 DNA: TGTGCCAGCAGCTCCGGGACTAGCGGCACAGATACGCAGTATTTT; CDR3 protein: CASSSGTSGTDTQYF
V gene: TRBV5-5; J gene: TRBJ1-2; clone size: .; D gene: .; CDR3 DNA: TGTGCCAGCAGCCCGTGGACAGCCGGCACCTATGGCTACACCTTC; CDR3 protein: CASSPWTAGTYGYTF
V gene: TRBV12-5; J gene: TRBJ2-5; clone size: .; D gene: .; CDR3 DNA: TGTGCTAGTGGTTTGGGAGCTCAAGAGACCCAGTACTTC; CDR3 protein: CASGLGAQETQYF
V gene: TRBV27; J gene: TRBJ2-1; clone size: .; D gene: .; CDR3 DNA: TGTGCCAGCAATTCAAGGGGTGCGGCCCTGCTCAATGAGCAGTTCTTC; CDR3 protein: CASNSRGAALLNEQFF
V gene: TRBV21-1; J gene: TRBJ2-2; clone size: few; D gene: .; CDR3 DNA: TGTGCCAGCAGCAAACAGAACACCGGGGAGCTGTTTTTT; CDR3 protein: CASSKQNTGELFF
V gene: TRBV19; J gene: TRBJ2-1; clone size: once; D gene: TRBD2; CDR3 DNA: TGTGCCAGTAGTATTGGGTTAGCGGGAGGGCCAGAGGGGGAGCAGTTCTTC; CDR3 protein: CASSIGLAGGPEGEQFF
V gene: TRBV5-4; J gene: TRBJ1-1; clone size: .; D gene: TRBD1; CDR3 DNA: TGTGCCAGCAGCCGAAAGGGACAGAAGAATACTGAAGCTTTCTTT; CDR3 protein: CASSRKGQKNTEAFF
V gene: TRBV2; J gene: TRBJ2-7; clone size: .; D gene: TRBD2; CDR3 DNA: TGTGCCAGCAGTGAGGGGGGGGAACCCTACGAGCAGTACTTC; CDR3 protein: CASSEGGEPYEQYF
V gene: TRBV6-1; J gene: TRBJ2-7; clone size: once; D gene: .; CDR3 DNA: TGTGCCAGCAGTGAAGGGGCAGGGGCTTACTCCTACGAGCAGTACTTC; CDR3 protein: CASSEGAGAYSYEQYF